This T cell receptor (beta chain) came from a study of lymphopenia after photon versus proton radiotherapy. Findings and limits, study-wide: Authors raise, but do not show, better survival with proton therapy. Post-nadir diversity loss with photons came from oligoclonal expansion, particularly CD8+ Temra cells. Post-nadir TCR diversity decline inversely tracked overall survival among those who died.

Concerning this clone itself: The antigen is not known.

CDR3 size: 13 residues. J lost 5 bases, V lost 3 bases, and 1 base had no gene match. The germline V gene has CDR1 SGHNT and CDR2 YYREEE (reference sequence). The repertoire was sequenced with immunoSEQ multiplex PCR; TCRdb's copy has only in-frame clones and lacks some. This table holds tens of thousands of clones, around 87% found once. V is TRBV5-4 and J is TRBJ1-1; 10 positions agree with TRBD1. This TCR derives from a man at least 80 years old with esophageal cancer. This specimen consisted of peripheral blood, obtained from a patient treated with proton-based radiotherapy. This CDR3 is CASSWTGGTEAFF. The CDR3, as DNA: TGTGCCAGCAGCTGGACAGGGGGGACTGAAGCTTTCTTT.